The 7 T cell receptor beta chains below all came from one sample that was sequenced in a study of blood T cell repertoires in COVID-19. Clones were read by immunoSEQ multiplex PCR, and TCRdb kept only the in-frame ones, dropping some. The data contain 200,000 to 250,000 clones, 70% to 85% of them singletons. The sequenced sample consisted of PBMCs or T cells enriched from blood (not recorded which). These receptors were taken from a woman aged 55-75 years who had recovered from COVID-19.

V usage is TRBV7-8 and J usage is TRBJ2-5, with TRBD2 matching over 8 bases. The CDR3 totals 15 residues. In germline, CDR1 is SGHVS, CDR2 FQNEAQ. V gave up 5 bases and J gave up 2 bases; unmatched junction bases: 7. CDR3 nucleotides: TGTGCCAGCAGCCTCCGGGCGGGGGGTCAAGAGACCCAGTACTTC. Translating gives CASSLRAGGQETQYF.

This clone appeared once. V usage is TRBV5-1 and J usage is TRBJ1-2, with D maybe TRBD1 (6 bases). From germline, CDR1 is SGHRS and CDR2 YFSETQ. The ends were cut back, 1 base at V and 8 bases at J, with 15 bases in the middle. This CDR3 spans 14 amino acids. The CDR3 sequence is CASSLNREIDGYTF. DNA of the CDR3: TGCGCCAGCAGCTTGAACAGGGAGATCGACGGCTACACCTTC.

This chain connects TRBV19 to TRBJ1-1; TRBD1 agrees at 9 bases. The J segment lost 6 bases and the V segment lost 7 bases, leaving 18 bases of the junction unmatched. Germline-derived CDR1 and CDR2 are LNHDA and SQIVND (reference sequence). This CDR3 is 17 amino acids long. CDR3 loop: CASTPDRGYLVVAEAFF. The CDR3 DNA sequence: TGTGCCAGTACCCCGGACAGGGGCTATTTGGTTGTCGCTGAAGCTTTCTTT.

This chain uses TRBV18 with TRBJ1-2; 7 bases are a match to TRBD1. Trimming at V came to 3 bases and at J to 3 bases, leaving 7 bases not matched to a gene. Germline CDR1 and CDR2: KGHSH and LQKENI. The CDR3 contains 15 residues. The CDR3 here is CASSPGGRGYYGYTF. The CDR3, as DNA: TGTGCCAGCTCACCGGGAGGCAGGGGGTACTATGGCTACACCTTC.

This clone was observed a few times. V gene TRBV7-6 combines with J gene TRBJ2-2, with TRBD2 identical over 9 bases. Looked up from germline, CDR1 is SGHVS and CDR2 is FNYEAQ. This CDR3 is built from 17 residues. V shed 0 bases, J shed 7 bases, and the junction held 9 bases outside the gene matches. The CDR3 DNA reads TGTGCCAGCAGCTTAGCGAGTGGTCTAGCGGGGCGCGGGGAGCTGTTTTTT. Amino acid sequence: CASSLASGLAGRGELFF. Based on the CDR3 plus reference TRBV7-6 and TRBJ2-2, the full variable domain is GAGVSQSPRYKVTKRGQDVALRCDPISGHVSLYWYRQALGQGPEFLTYFNYEAQQDKSGLPNDRFSAERPEGSISTLTIQRTEQRDSAMYRCASSLASGLAGRGELFFGEGSRLTVL.

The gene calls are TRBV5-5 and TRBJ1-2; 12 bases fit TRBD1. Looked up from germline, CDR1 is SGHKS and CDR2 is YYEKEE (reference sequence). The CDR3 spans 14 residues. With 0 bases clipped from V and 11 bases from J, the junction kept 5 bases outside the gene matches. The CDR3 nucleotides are TGTGCCAGCAGCTTGGAGGGACAGGGGGCCAAGTACACCTTC. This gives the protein CASSLEGQGAKYTF.

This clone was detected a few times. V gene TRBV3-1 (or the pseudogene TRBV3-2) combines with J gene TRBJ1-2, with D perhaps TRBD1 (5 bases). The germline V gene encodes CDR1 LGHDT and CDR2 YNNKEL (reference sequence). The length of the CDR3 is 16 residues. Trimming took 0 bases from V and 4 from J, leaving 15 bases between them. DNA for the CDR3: TGTGCCAGCAGCCAAGAAGTTCCAGGGTGGGGCTATGGCTACACCTTC. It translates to CASSQEVPGWGYGYTF.